Below are 21 T cell receptor beta chains sequenced from a single sample in a study of T cell responses to AZD1222 COVID-19 vaccine. The protocol was immunoSEQ multiplex PCR, while the TCRdb copy is restricted to in-frame clones and leaves out a portion. This sample has tens of thousands of clones; roughly 84% occur once, and the top ten carry 20%. Specimen: peripheral blood, collected on day 0 of AZD1222 vaccination. The receptors stem from an adult in good health.

This clone was counted between two and nine times. The chain joins TRBV7-9 to TRBJ1-1; 7 positions match TRBD1. The CDR3 has 13 amino acids. The ends lost 4 bases at V and 5 bases at J; junction bases unmatched: 4. Germline V gene sequence: CDR1 SEHNR, CDR2 FQNEAQ (reference sequence). The CDR3: CASSSQGRTEAFF. CDR3 DNA sequence: TGTGCCAGCAGCTCACAGGGGAGGACTGAAGCTTTCTTT.

This clone turned up a few times. The chain has TRBV7-2 and TRBJ2-3; D perhaps matches TRBD2 (6 bases). V lost 0 bases, J lost 4 bases, and 20 bases lay in between. Per the germline V gene, CDR1 is SGHTA and CDR2 is FQGNSA. The CDR3 extends over 18 amino acids. Written as DNA, the CDR3 is TGTGCCAGCAGCTTAGCGGGGGGACCTCTAGTCGTCCCAGATACGCAGTATTTT. Protein sequence: CASSLAGGPLVVPDTQYF.

CDR3 DNA sequence: TGCGCCAGCAGCTCGTCAGCCTTTGGCTACACCTTC. Protein: CASSSSAFGYTF. The rearrangement uses TRBV5-1 and TRBJ1-2; D not resolved. CDR3 length: 12 residues. V dropped 3 bases and J dropped 7 bases, with 10 bases sitting between them. Germline V gene sequence: CDR1 SGHRS, CDR2 YFSETQ.

V usage is TRBV29-1 and J usage is TRBJ1-2; maybe TRBD1 (5 bases). The CDR3 consists of 13 residues. Trimming removed 3 bases at V and 6 bases at J, with 14 bases between. Per the germline V gene, CDR1 is SQVTM and CDR2 is ANQGSEA. The CDR3 is CSVDTSSGNGYTF. The CDR3 DNA reads TGCAGCGTTGATACTTCGTCAGGGAATGGCTACACCTTC.

The chain combines TRBV12-3 or TRBV12-4 with TRBJ1-1; 7 nucleotides match TRBD1. The CDR3 loop spans 11 amino acids. V shed 6 bases, J shed 10 bases, and the junction held 5 bases outside the gene matches. CDR3 sequence: CASSSQGPAFF. CDR3 nucleotides: TGTGCCAGCAGCTCACAGGGGCCAGCTTTCTTT.

This clone was counted a few times. The chain uses TRBV19 and TRBJ2-1, with D possibly being TRBD2 (5 bases). The CDR3 runs to 12 residues. Trimming removed 3 bases from V and 10 bases from J, with 10 bases in between. Germline CDR1 reads LNHDA; CDR2 reads SQIVND (reference sequence). CDR3 protein: CASSMGEWEQFF. CDR3 DNA sequence: TGTGCCAGTAGTATGGGAGAGTGGGAGCAGTTCTTC.

CDR3 sequence: CASRYRDREAFF. The CDR3, as DNA: TGTGCCAGCAGATACCGGGACAGAGAAGCTTTCTTT. This sequence joins TRBV12-3 or TRBV12-4 and TRBJ1-1, with TRBD1 identical over 7 bases. V dropped 6 bases and J dropped 8; count of bases not matched to a gene: 6. This CDR3 contains 12 residues.

The chain joins TRBV12-3 or TRBV12-4 to TRBJ1-5, with TRBD1 matching 7 bases. Trimming cost V 6 bases and J 8 bases; bases outside gene matches: 7. CDR3 length: 13 residues. CDR3 in DNA: TGTGCCAGCAGCCTAGACAGGGTCAAGCCCCAGCATTTT. Protein product: CASSLDRVKPQHF.

The chain uses TRBV7-8 and TRBJ1-2, with D perhaps TRBD1 (5 bases). Trimming pared 5 bases from V and 0 bases from J, leaving 13 bases between. The CDR3 runs to 15 residues. Germline V lookup: CDR1 SGHVS, CDR2 FQNEAQ. DNA of the CDR3: TGTGCCAGCAGCAACGGGGGGTTAGCTAACTATGGCTACACCTTC. The encoded protein is CASSNGGLANYGYTF.

The rearrangement joins TRBV10-3 to TRBJ2-7, with 7 bases aligning to TRBD2. Germline CDR1 is ENHRY and CDR2 is SYGVKD. The CDR3 is 14 residues long. V lost 5 bases, J lost 2 bases, and 6 bases stayed unmatched. The CDR3 loop reads CAISWGGGTYEQYF. The CDR3, as DNA: TGTGCCATCAGTTGGGGGGGTGGTACCTACGAGCAGTACTTC.

The rearrangement uses TRBV19 and TRBJ1-2, with 9 bases identical to TRBD1. This CDR3 contains 14 residues. With V trimmed by 7 bases and J by 11 bases, 14 bases remained unmatched. The germline gives CDR1 LNHDA, CDR2 SQIVND (reference sequence). The DNA for the CDR3 is TGTGCCAGTAACGAGGAAAACAGGGGGCGTTTTTACACCTTC. Translating it yields CASNEENRGRFYTF.

A single count supports this clone. The V gene is TRBV28, the J gene TRBJ1-6; 8 nucleotides agree with TRBD1. In germline, CDR1 is MDHEN, CDR2 SYDVKM. V lost 2 bases to trimming and J lost 9 bases; unmatched junction nucleotides: 6. The length of the CDR3 is 15 residues. CDR3 region: CASSLAGTGRSPLHF. The CDR3 DNA is TGTGCCAGCAGTTTAGCCGGGACAGGCCGTTCACCCCTCCACTTT.

This chain uses TRBV7-3 with TRBJ2-2; D ambiguous. The CDR3 covers 14 residues. Between the trimmed V and J ends, which lost 1 base and 7 bases, there was a span of 10 bases. The germline V gene encodes CDR1 SGHTA and CDR2 FQGTGA. The CDR3 region is CASSLMGMDGELFF. In nucleotides, the CDR3 is TGTGCCAGCAGCTTAATGGGGATGGACGGGGAGCTGTTTTTT.

This clone showed up just a few times. This rearrangement joins TRBV6-5 to TRBJ1-2; 7 nucleotides match TRBD1. The CDR3 runs 14 residues. The V segment lost 2 bases and the J segment 6 bases; nucleotides outside the gene matches: 6. Looked up from germline, CDR1 is MNHEY and CDR2 is SVGAGI. CDR3 DNA: TGTGCCAGCAGTTACCTTGACAGGGTAAATGGCTACACCTTC. This gives the protein CASSYLDRVNGYTF.

The rearrangement joins TRBV11-2 to TRBJ1-6, with unresolved D. Germline CDR1 and CDR2: SGHAT and FQNNGV. The CDR3 has 13 residues. V was trimmed by 0 bases and J by 9 bases, leaving 6 bases between them. CDR3 sequence reads: CASSLDVSSPLHF. CDR3 DNA sequence: TGTGCCAGCAGCTTAGATGTGAGTTCACCCCTCCACTTT.

The chain is built from TRBV5-1 and TRBJ2-1, with D perhaps given as TRBD1 or TRBD2 (5 bases each). The germline V gene has CDR1 SGHRS and CDR2 YFSETQ. The V end lost 0 bases, the J end lost 4 bases, and 11 bases lay between the germline ends. The CDR3 covers 15 residues. The CDR3 is CASSLVTGPYNEQFF. The CDR3 bases are TGCGCCAGCAGCTTGGTAACGGGACCTTACAATGAGCAGTTCTTC.

CDR3 in amino acids: CASSILTSGGYSYEQYV. The CDR3 nucleotides are TGTGCCAGTAGTATTTTGACTAGCGGGGGGTACTCCTACGAGCAGTACGTC. The V and J genes are TRBV19 and TRBJ2-7, with 13 bases aligning to TRBD2. Looked up from germline, CDR1 is LNHDA and CDR2 is SQIVND (reference sequence). V gave up 3 bases and J gave up 0 bases; unmatched junction bases: 5. This CDR3 is built from 17 residues.

The chain carries TRBV29-1 and TRBJ2-2; D might be TRBD1 (5 bases). The germline V gene has CDR1 SQVTM and CDR2 ANQGSEA. Trimming left V 4 bases short and J 5 bases short, with 14 bases between. The CDR3 contains 14 residues. For the CDR3, the DNA is TGCAGCGTTGGGGTAGGGGATGGAACCGGGGAGCTGTTTTTT. As protein: CSVGVGDGTGELFF.

The chain carries TRBV28 and TRBJ2-7; D uncertain. The CDR3 covers 13 residues. Germline V gene data show CDR1 as MDHEN and CDR2 as SYDVKM. Trimming shortened V by 6 bases and J by 0 bases, and 9 bases separated the two germline ends. The CDR3 region has the DNA TGTGCCAGCAGAAGTGTAATCTCCTACGAGCAGTACTTC. This sequence encodes CASRSVISYEQYF.

This clone was observed once. V usage is TRBV20-1 and J usage is TRBJ1-2; D unresolved. The germline V gene has CDR1 DFQATT and CDR2 SNEGSKA (reference sequence). This CDR3 has 10 residues. With 5 bases removed from V and 4 bases from J, the gap between germline ends came to 5 bases. CDR3 DNA: TGCAGTGCTGACCTCTATGGCTACACCTTC. Protein: CSADLYGYTF.

The chain carries TRBV7-2 and TRBJ2-7; 7 bases match TRBD2. Germline CDR1 is SGHTA and CDR2 is FQGNSA. The CDR3 runs to 15 residues. With 5 bases clipped from V and 4 bases from J, the junction kept 11 bases outside the gene matches. The DNA of the CDR3 is TGTGCCAGCAGCACTCAAGCGGGGCCGACTTACGAGCAGTACTTC. Protein sequence: CASSTQAGPTYEQYF.